This T cell receptor (beta chain) comes out of a study of lymphopenia after photon versus proton radiotherapy. Study-wide findings and caveats: Authors raise, but do not show, better survival with proton therapy. A bigger post-nadir fall in TCR diversity correlated inversely with survival time in deceased patients.

To note about this clone: The antigen is not known.

The CDR3 is made up of 17 amino acids. Trimming cost V 5 bases and J 2 bases; bases outside gene matches: 10. Germline values: CDR1 SGHNT, CDR2 YENEEA. TCRdb's copy holds only in-frame clones and misses some; the assay was immunoSEQ multiplex PCR. The repertoire consists of more than 70,000 clones, with about 83% occurring once and the leading ten covering approximately 1.3%. The TCR sequence derives from a man aged 60 to 75 with pancreatic cancer. The V and J genes are TRBV11-3 and TRBJ2-2, with 8 bases fitting TRBD1. The sample was peripheral blood, taken from a patient treated with proton-based radiotherapy. CDR3 nucleotide sequence: TGTGCCAGCAGCCCACAGGGGGTAACCGGTAACACCGGGGAGCTGTTTTTT. Its protein product is CASSPQGVTGNTGELFF.